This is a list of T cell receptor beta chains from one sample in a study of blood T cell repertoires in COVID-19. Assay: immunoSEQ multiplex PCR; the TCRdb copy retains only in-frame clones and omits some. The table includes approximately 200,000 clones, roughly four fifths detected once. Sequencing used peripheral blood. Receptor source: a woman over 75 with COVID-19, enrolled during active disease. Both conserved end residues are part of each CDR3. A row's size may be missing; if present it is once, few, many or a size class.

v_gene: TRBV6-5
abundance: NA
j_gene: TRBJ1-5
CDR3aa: CASRPGQGYQPQHF

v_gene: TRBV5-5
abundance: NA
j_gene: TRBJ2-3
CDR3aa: CASSLVLGTTPRTDTQYF

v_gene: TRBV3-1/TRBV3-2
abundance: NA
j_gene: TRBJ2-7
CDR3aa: CASSRGQNSYEQYF

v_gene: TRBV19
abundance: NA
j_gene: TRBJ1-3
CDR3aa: CASTPDRVSGNTIYF

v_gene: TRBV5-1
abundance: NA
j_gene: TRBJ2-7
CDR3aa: CASSPGQGGYEQYF

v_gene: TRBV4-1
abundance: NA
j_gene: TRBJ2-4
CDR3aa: CASSQSNSYIQYF

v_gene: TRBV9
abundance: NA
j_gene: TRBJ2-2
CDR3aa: CASSVEAGAFTGELFF

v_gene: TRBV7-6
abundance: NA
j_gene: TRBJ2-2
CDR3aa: CASSPLQGDTGELFF

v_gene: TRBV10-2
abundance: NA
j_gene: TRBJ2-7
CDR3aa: CASSPAGAYEQYF

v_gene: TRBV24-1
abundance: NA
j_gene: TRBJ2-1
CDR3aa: CATGANDPSSYNEQFF

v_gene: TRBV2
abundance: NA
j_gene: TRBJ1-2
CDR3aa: CASSLRDQGVYGYTF

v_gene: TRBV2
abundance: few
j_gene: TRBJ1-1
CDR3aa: CASSGQGAKTEAFF

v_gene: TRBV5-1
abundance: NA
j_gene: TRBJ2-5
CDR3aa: CASSLAVASQETQYF

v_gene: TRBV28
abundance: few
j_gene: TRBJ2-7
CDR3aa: CASTPGQGYEQYF

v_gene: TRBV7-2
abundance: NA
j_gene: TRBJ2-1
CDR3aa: CALGGGRHYNEQFF

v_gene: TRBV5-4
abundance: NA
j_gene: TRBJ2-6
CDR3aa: CASSGRDRVAGANVLTF

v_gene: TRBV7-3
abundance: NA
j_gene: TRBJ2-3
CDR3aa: CASSEVAGASTDTQYF

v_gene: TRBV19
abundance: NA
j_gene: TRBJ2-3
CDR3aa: CASSMGRGGPDTQYF

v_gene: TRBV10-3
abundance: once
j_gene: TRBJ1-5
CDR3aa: CAISGAEGYQPQHF

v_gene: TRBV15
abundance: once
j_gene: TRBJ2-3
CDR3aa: CATSRDLSSVDTQYF

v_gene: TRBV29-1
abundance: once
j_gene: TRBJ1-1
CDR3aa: CSVDQGGTEAFF

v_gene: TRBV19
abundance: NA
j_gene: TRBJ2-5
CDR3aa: CASTGTGRETQYF

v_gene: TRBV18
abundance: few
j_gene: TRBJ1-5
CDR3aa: CASSPTGTGGNQPQHF

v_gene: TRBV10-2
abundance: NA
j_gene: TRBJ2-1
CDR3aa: CASRRPEFGNEQFF

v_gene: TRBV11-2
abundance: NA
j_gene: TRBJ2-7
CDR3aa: CASSQYQGQRYEQYF

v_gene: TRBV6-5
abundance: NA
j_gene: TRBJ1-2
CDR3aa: CASRHSGYGYTF

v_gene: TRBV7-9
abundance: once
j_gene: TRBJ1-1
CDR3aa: CASSSSDGLAAFF

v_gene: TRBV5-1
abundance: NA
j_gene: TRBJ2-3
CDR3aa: CASRPRQGLYTDTQYF

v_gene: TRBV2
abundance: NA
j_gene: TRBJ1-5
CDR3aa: CASSVLHLSNQPQHF

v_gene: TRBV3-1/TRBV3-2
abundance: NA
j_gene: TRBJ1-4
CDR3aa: CASSQDLGGEKLFF

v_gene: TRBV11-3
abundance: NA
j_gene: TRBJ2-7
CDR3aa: CASSPGGSYEQYF

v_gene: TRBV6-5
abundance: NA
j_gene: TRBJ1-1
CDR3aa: CASSYSSGRVGTEAFF

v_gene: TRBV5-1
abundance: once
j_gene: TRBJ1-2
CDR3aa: CASTLTGGQDYGYTF

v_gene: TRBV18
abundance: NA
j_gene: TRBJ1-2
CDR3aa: CASSRSGYGYTF

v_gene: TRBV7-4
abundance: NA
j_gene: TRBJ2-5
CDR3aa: CASSLKVGSAETQYF

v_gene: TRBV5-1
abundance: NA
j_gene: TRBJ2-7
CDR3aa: CASSYHNRGRAEQYF

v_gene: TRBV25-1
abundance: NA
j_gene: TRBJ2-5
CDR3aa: CASSEGRIETQYF

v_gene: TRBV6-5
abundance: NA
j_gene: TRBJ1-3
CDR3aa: CASRRTGTGNTIYF

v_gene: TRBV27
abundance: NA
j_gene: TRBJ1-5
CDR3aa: CASSPRGRAYSNQPQHF

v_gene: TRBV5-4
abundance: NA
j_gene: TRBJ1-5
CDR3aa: CASSLQGTRGTQHF

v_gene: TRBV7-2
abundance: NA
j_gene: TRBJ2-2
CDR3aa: CASSLAGLAGTGELFF

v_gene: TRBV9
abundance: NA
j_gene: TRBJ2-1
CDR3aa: CASSVTVGGSGGYNEQFF

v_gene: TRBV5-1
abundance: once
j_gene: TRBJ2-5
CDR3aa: CASSFGRVGETQYF

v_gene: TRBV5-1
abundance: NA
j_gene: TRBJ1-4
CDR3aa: CASSFEGQNEKLFF

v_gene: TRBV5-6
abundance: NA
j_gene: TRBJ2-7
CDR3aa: CASSYSASAYEQYF

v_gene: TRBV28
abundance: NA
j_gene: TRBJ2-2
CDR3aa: CASRVWSGELFF